The source of this T cell receptor beta chain is a study of PD-1 blockade in mismatch repair-deficient tumors. V gave up 10 bases and J gave up 4 bases; unmatched junction bases: 6. This CDR3 spans 13 amino acids. The germline V gene has CDR1 MNHEY and CDR2 SVGAGI. TCRdb keeps only in-frame clones here, not all; method: immunoSEQ multiplex PCR. Of 90,000 to 130,000 clones listed, over 60% are singletons. Sequences were derived from peripheral blood, sampled about 60 weeks after starting pembrolizumab. This receptor was taken from an adult with mismatch repair-deficient cancer. The chain couples TRBV6-5 to TRBJ2-2; 7 bases line up with TRBD1. CDR3 loop: CATDRAGTGELFF. As DNA, the CDR3 is TGTGCCACCGACAGGGCGGGCACCGGGGAGCTGTTTTTT.